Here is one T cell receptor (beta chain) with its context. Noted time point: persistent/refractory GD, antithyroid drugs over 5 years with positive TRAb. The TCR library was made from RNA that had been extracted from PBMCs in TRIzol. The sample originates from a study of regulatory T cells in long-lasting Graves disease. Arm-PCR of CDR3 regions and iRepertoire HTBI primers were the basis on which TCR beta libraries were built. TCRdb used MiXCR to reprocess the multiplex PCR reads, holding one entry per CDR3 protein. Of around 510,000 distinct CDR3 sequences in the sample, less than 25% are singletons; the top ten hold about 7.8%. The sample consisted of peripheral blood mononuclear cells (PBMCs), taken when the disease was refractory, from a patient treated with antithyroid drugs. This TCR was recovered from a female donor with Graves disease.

The CDR3 DNA reads as TGTGCCAGCAGCTTAGTACCAGGGGCTGGCTACACCTTC. Translating it yields CASSLVPGAGYTF. This chain uses TRBV7-2 with TRBJ1-2, with a tentative D call TRBD1 (6 bases). With 1 base removed from V and 7 bases from J, the gap between germline ends came to 10 bases. The CDR3 is 13 amino acids. Germline V lookup: CDR1 SGHTA, CDR2 FQGNSA.